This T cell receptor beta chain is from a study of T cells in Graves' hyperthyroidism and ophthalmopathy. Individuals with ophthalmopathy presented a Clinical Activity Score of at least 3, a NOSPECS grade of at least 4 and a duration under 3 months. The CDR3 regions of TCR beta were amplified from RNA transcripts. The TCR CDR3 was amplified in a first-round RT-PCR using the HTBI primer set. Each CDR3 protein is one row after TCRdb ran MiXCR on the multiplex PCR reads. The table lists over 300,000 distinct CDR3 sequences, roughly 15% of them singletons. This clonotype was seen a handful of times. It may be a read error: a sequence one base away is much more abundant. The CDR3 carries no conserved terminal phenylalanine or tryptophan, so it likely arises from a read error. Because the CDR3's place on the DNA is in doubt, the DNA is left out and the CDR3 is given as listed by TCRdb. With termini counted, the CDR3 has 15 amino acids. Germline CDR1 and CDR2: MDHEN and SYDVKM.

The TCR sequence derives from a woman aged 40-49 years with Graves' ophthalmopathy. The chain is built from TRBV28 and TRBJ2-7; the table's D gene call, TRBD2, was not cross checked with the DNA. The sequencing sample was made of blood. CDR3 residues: CASSRKFRLSYEQYL.